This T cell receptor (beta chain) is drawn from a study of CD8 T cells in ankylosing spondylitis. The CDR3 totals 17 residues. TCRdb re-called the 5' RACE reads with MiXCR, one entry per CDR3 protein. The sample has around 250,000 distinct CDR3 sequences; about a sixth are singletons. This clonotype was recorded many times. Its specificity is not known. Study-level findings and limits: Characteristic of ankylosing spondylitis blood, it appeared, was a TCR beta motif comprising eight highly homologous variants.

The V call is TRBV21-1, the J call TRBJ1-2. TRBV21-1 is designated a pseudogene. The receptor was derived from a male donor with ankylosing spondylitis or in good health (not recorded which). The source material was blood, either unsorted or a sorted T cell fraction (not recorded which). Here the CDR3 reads CASSERTRQSLVYGYTF. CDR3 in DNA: TGTGCCAGCAGCGAACGGACAAGACAGTCCCTCGTCTATGGCTACACCTTC.